This T cell receptor beta chain stems from a study of response to subunit inactivated influenza vaccine. Using its own MiXCR run on the RT-PCR reads, TCRdb lists one record per CDR3 protein. Here the sample spans some 150,000 distinct CDR3 sequences, 9.5% to 15% being singletons. At least ten counts were recorded for this clonotype. The CDR3 consists of 15 residues. Trimming took 9 bases from V and 6 from J; bases not matched to a gene: 13. Germline V gene sequence: CDR1 MNHEY, CDR2 SVGAGI. The sample also formed part of further work on T cells expressing NK-cell markers. Per that paper: UMIs accompanied the 5'RACE template switching by which TCR beta cDNA was made. It was from sorted CD3+CD56+NKG2C+, CD3+CD56+NKG2C- and CD3+CD56-NKG2C+ T cells that TCR beta repertoires came. In roughly six donors, dominant CD3+CD56+NKG2C+ clonotypes ranked among the top 10 CD8+ clonotypes. There remained a lack of clarity about HCMV specificity of expanded NKG2C+ T cell clones.

The receptor was isolated from a man in his forties or fifties who received an inactivated influenza vaccine. This sample comprised CD8+ T cells sorted from PBMCs, obtained 12 days after vaccination. The J gene is TRBJ2-7, the V gene TRBV6-5, with TRBD2 matching 11 bases. The CDR3 sequence: CASGVATSGTGEQYF. DNA for the CDR3: TGTGCCAGTGGGGTGGCGACTAGCGGGACAGGCGAGCAGTACTTC.